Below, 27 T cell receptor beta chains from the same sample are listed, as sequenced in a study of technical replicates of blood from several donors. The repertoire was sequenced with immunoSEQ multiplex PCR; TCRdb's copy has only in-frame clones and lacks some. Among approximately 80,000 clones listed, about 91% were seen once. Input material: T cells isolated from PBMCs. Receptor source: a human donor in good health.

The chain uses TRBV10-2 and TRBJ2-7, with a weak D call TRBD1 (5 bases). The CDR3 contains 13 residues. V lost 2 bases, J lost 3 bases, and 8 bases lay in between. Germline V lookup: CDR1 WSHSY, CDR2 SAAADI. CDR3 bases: TGCGCCAGCAGTGAGGCAGGGCTCTACGAGCAGTACTTC. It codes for CASSEAGLYEQYF.

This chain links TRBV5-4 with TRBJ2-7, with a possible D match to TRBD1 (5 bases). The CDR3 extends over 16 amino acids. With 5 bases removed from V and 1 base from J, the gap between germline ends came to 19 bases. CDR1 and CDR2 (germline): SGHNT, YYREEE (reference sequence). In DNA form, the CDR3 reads TGTGCCAGCAGTCACGACAGCCAGGTGAGATCCTACGAGCAGTACTTC. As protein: CASSHDSQVRSYEQYF.

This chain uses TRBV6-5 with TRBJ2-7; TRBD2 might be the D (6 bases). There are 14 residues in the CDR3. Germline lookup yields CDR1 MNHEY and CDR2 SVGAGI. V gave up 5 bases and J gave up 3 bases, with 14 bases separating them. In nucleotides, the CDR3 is TGTGCCAGCAGTACGGGGGTTTCGGGCTACGAGCAGTACTTC. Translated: CASSTGVSGYEQYF.

CDR3 in DNA: TGCGCCAGCAGCTCAAGACACAACTCTGGGGCCAACGTCCTGACTTTC. This translates into CASSSRHNSGANVLTF. V and J are TRBV5-1 and TRBJ2-6; no clear D gene. The CDR3 sequence is 16 residues long. With 3 bases removed from V and 0 bases from J, the gap between germline ends came to 10 bases. Germline V gives CDR1 SGHRS, CDR2 YFSETQ.

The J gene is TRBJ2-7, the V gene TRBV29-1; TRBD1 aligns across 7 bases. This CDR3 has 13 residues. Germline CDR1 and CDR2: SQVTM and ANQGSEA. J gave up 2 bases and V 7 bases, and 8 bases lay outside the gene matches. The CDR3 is CSAIGTAAYEQYF. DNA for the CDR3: TGCAGCGCCATCGGGACAGCTGCCTACGAGCAGTACTTC.

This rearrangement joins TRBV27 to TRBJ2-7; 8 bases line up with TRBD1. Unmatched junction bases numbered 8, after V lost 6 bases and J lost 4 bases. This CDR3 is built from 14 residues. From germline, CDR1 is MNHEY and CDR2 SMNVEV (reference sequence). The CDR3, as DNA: TGTGCCAGCAGGGAGACAGGGGTTGATTACGAGCAGTACTTC. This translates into CASRETGVDYEQYF.

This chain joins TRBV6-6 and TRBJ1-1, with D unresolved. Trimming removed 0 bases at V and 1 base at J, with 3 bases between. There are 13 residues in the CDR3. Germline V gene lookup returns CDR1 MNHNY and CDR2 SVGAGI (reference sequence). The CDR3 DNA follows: TGTGCCAGCAGTTACTCACAGAACACTGAAGCTTTCTTT. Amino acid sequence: CASSYSQNTEAFF.

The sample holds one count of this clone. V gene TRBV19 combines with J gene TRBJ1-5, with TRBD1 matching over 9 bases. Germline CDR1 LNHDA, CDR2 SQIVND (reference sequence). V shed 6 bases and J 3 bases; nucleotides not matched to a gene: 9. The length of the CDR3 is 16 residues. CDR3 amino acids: CASRRYGQGFNQPQHF. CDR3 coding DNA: TGTGCCAGTAGGAGATACGGACAGGGGTTCAATCAGCCCCAGCATTTT.

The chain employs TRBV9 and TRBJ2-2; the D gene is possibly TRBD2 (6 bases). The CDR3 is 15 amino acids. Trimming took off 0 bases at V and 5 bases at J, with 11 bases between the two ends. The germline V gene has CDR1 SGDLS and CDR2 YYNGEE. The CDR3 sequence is CASSVAGSKTGELFF. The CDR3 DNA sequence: TGTGCCAGCAGCGTAGCCGGGAGTAAGACCGGGGAGCTGTTTTTT.

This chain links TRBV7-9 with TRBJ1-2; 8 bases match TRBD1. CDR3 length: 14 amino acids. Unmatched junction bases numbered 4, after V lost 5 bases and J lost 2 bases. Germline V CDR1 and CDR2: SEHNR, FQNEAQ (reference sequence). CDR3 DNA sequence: TGTGCCAGCAGCCCGCCAGGGGGCAACTATGGCTACACCTTC. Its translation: CASSPPGGNYGYTF.

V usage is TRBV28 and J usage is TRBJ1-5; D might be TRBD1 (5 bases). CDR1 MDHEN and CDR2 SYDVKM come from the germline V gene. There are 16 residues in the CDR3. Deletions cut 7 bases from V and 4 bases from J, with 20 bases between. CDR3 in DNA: TGTGCCAGCACCCTATTGTCGTCCAGGGTAAATCAGCCCCAGCATTTT. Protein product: CASTLLSSRVNQPQHF.

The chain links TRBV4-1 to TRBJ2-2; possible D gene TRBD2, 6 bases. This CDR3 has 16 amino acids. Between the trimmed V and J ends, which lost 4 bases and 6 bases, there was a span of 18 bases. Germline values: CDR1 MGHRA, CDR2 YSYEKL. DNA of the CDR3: TGCGCCAGCAGCCTCGGGCCGGGGGAGGTCGCCGGGGAGCTGTTTTTT. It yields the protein CASSLGPGEVAGELFF.

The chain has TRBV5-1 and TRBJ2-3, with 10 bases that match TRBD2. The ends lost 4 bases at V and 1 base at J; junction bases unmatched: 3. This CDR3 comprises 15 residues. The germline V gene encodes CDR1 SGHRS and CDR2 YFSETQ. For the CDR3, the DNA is TGCGCCAGCAGCACCAGCGGGGGGGGCACAGATACGCAGTATTTT. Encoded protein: CASSTSGGGTDTQYF.

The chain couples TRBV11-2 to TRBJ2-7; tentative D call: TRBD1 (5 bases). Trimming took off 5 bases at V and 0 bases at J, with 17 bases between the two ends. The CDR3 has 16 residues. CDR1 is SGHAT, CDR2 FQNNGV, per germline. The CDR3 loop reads CASSTLGRGLSYEQYF. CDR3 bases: TGTGCCAGCAGCACATTGGGAAGGGGCCTCTCCTACGAGCAGTACTTC.

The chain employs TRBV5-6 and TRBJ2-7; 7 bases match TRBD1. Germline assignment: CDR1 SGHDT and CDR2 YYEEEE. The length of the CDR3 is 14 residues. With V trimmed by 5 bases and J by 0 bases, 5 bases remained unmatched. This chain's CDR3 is CASRLTGSSYEQYF. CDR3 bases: TGTGCCAGCAGGCTGACAGGGAGCTCCTACGAGCAGTACTTC.

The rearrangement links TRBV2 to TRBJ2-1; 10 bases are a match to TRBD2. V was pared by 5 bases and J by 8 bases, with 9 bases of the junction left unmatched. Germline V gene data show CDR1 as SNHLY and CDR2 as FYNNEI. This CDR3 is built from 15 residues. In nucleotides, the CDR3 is TGTGCCAGCAGTTCAGCGGGAGGGCCCTTGGATGAGCAGTTCTTC. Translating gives CASSSAGGPLDEQFF.

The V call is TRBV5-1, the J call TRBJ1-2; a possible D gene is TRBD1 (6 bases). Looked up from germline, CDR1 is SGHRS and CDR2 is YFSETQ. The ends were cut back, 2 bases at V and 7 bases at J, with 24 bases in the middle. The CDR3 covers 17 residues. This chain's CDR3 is CASSFRPDSTIAGGYTF. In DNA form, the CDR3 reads TGCGCCAGCAGCTTTAGGCCGGACAGTACTATAGCCGGTGGCTACACCTTC.

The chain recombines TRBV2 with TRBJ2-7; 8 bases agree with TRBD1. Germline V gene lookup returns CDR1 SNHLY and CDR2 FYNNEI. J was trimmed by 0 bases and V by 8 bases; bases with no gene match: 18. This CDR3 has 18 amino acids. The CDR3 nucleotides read TGTGCCAGCGTATCGGGACAGGAGGGGACCAATCTCTCCTACGAGCAGTACTTC. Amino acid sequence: CASVSGQEGTNLSYEQYF. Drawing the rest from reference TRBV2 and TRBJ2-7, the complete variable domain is EPEVTQTPSHQVTQMGQEVILRCVPISNHLYFYWYRQILGQKVEFLVSFYNNEISEKSEIFDDQFSVERPDGSNFTLKIRSTKLEDSAMYFCASVSGQEGTNLSYEQYFGPGTRLTVT.

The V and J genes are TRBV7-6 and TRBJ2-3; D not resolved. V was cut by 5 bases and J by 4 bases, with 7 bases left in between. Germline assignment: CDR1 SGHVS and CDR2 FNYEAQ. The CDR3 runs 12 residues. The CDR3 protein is CASSPGPDTQYF. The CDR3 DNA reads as TGTGCCAGCAGCCCAGGCCCAGATACGCAGTATTTT.

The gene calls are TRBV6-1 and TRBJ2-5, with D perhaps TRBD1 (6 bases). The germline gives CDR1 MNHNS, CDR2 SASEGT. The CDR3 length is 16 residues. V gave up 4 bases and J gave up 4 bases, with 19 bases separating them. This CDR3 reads CASSAATAGVGETQYF. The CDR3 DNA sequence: TGTGCCAGCAGTGCCGCGACAGCAGGGGTTGGAGAGACCCAGTACTTC.

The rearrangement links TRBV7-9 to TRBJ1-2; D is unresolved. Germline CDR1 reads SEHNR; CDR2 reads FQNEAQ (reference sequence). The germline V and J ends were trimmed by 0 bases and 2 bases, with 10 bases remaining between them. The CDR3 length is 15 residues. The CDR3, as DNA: TGTGCCAGCAGCTTAGCGTTGGCAGGAAACTATGGCTACACCTTC. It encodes CASSLALAGNYGYTF.

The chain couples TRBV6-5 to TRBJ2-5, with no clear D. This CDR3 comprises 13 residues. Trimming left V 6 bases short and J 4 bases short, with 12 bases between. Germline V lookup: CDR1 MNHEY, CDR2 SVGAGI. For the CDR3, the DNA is TGTGCCAGCAGCCCGAGGATCAGAGAGACCCAGTACTTC. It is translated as CASSPRIRETQYF.

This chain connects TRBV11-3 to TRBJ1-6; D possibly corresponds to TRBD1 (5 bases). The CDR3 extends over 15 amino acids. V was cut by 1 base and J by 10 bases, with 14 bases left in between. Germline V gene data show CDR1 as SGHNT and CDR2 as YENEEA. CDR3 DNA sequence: TGTGCCAGCAGCTTAGGTCTACGGAGGGGATCACCCCTCCACTTT. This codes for CASSLGLRRGSPLHF.

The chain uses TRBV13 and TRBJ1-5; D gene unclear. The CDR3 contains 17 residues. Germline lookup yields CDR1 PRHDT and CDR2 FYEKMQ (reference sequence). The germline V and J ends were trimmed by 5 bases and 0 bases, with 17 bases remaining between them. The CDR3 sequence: CASSQSAGFYSNQPQHF. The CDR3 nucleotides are TGTGCCAGCAGCCAATCCGCGGGGTTTTATAGCAATCAGCCCCAGCATTTT.

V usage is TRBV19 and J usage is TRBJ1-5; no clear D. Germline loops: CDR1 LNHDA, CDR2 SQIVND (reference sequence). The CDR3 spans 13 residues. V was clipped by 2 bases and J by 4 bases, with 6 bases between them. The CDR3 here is CASSIRGNQPQHF. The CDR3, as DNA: TGTGCCAGTAGTATACGAGGGAATCAGCCCCAGCATTTT. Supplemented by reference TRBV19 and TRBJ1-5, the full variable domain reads DGGITQSPKYLFRKEGQNVTLSCEQNLNHDAMYWYRQDPGQGLRLIYYSQIVNDFQKGDIAEGYSVSREKKESFPLTVTSAQKNPTAFYLCASSIRGNQPQHFGDGTRLSIL.

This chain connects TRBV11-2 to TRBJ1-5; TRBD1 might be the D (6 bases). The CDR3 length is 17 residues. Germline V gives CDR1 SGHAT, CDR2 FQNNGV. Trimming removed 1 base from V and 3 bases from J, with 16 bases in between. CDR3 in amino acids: CASSLGEGDFANQPQHF. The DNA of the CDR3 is TGTGCCAGCAGCTTAGGAGAGGGGGATTTCGCCAATCAGCCCCAGCATTTT.

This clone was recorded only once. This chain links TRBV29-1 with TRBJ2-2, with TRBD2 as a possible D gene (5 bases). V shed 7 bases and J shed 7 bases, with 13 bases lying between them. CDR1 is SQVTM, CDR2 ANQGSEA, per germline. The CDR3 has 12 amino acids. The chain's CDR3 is CSANQRGGELFF. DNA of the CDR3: TGCAGCGCTAACCAACGGGGCGGGGAGCTGTTTTTT.